The 26 T cell receptor beta chains below all came from one sample that was sequenced in a study of CD8 T cells in ankylosing spondylitis (dated by TCRdb to about 2017). Here is what the overall study found, with its caveats: A TCR beta motif of eight highly homologous amino acid variants appeared characteristic of blood from ankylosing spondylitis patients.

Library method: 5' RACE. The sequencing machine was an Illumina HiSeq 2500. TCRdb reworked the public reads: Q25 trimming with fastp, MiXCR clone assembly, productive beta chains retained. Each CDR3 protein appears once, grouped with its most common genes and DNA. The sample has about 510,000 distinct CDR3 sequences on record, approximately 5.3% of them singletons. The ten largest clones take up roughly 3.3% of the sample. These receptors' targets are unknown. Specimen: blood, either unsorted or a sorted T cell fraction (not recorded which). All receptors come from a male donor with ankylosing spondylitis.

This clonotype was detected ten times or more. This rearrangement joins TRBV20-1 to TRBJ1-2; D is perhaps TRBD1 (6 bases). The V end was cut by 2 bases, the J end by 0 bases, with 10 bases between. This CDR3 spans 14 amino acids. Germline loops: CDR1 DFQATT, CDR2 SNEGSKA (reference sequence). CDR3 sequence reads: CSARRTAANYGYTF. CDR3 nucleotide sequence: TGCAGTGCTAGAAGGACAGCCGCTAACTATGGCTACACCTTC.

The sample holds a few counts of this clonotype. The V and J genes are TRBV20-1 and TRBJ2-5; D is possibly TRBD1 (7 bases). Germline CDR1 DFQATT, CDR2 SNEGSKA (reference sequence). CDR3 length: 12 amino acids. V was pared by 3 bases and J by 8 bases, with 13 bases between. The CDR3 region is CSASAGGFTQYF. CDR3 nucleotide sequence: TGCAGTGCTAGCGCAGGGGGGTTTACCCAGTACTTC.

This clonotype came up a few times. V gene TRBV24-1 combines with J gene TRBJ1-5; tentative D call: TRBD1 (5 bases). V was clipped by 3 bases and J by 0 bases, with 11 bases between them. This CDR3 has 16 residues. Germline CDR1 is KGHDR and CDR2 is SFDVKD. CDR3 sequence (DNA): TGTGCCACCAGTGATGGCCGGGGGGGTAGCAATCAGCCCCAGCATTTT. Translating it yields CATSDGRGGSNQPQHF.

Many counts were recorded for this clonotype. The V call is TRBV6-2 or TRBV6-3, the J call TRBJ2-1; D might be TRBD2 (6 bases). CDR1 is MNHEY, CDR2 SVGEGT, per germline. The CDR3 runs to 15 residues. V lost 0 bases and J lost 6, with 12 bases in between. The chain's CDR3 is CASSYSNPGGNEQFF. CDR3 coding DNA: TGTGCCAGCAGTTACTCGAATCCCGGGGGCAATGAGCAGTTCTTC.

This clonotype showed up many times. The chain employs TRBV5-1 and TRBJ1-6, with 8 bases lining up with TRBD1. V dropped 5 bases and J dropped 8; count of bases not matched to a gene: 9. CDR1 is SGHRS and CDR2 is YFSETQ in the germline V gene. CDR3 size: 15 residues. CDR3 sequence reads: CASRPGGSLDSPLHF. CDR3 nucleotides: TGCGCCAGCAGACCAGGGGGCAGTTTGGATTCACCCCTCCACTTT.

The rearrangement joins TRBV6-1 to TRBJ1-4; no clear D gene. The CDR3 is 14 amino acids. Germline CDR1 reads MNHNS; CDR2 reads SASEGT. The germline V and J ends were trimmed by 5 bases and 5 bases, with 12 bases remaining between them. The DNA for the CDR3 is TGTGCCAGCAGTAAACAGCAGGAAAATGAAAAACTGTTTTTT. Its translation: CASSKQQENEKLFF.

This clonotype was picked up many times. The genes are TRBV29-1 and TRBJ2-1, with unresolved D. This CDR3 is built from 11 residues. CDR1 and CDR2 (germline): SQVTM, ANQGSEA. DNA for the CDR3: TGCAGGGGCGGTTACTACAATGAGCAGTTCTTC. Protein: CRGGYYNEQFF.

This clonotype was counted many times. This rearrangement joins TRBV7-3 to TRBJ2-5; a weak D match, TRBD2 (6 bases). V was cut by 2 bases and J by 3 bases, with 19 bases left in between. The germline gives CDR1 SGHTA, CDR2 FQGTGA. The CDR3 runs to 17 residues. The DNA for the CDR3 is TGTGCCAGCAGCTTAGTCGGTGGACGGGGGTACAAAGAGACCCAGTACTTC. Translated: CASSLVGGRGYKETQYF. Combining the CDR3 with reference TRBV7-3 and TRBJ2-5 gives the whole variable domain GAGVSQTPSNKVTEKGKYVELRCDPISGHTALYWYRQSLGQGPEFLIYFQGTGAADDSGLPNDRFFAVRPEGSVSTLKIQRTERGDSAVYLCASSLVGGRGYKETQYFGPGTRLLVL.

There are many counts of this clonotype. This rearrangement joins TRBV24-1 to TRBJ2-3; weak D call: TRBD2 (5 bases). The V gene lost 2 bases and the J gene lost 4 bases, with 6 bases spanning the gap. Germline V CDR1 and CDR2: KGHDR, SFDVKD. CDR3 size: 13 residues. DNA for the CDR3: TGTGCCACCAGTGATTCGCGGGCAGATACGCAGTATTTT. Amino acids: CATSDSRADTQYF.

This clonotype was recorded at least ten times. The gene calls are TRBV6-1 and TRBJ2-3; D perhaps matches TRBD2 (5 bases). Looked up from germline, CDR1 is MNHNS and CDR2 is SASEGT. The CDR3 consists of 15 residues. Trimming removed 6 bases from V and 8 bases from J, with 21 bases in between. The CDR3 DNA reads as TGTGCCAGCAGGGACCCCAGACCCCCGGAGGTTACGCAGTATTTT. This translates into CASRDPRPPEVTQYF.

This clonotype was detected ten times or more. The chain carries TRBV20-1 and TRBJ2-1; the D call may be TRBD1 or TRBD2 (5 bases each). Between the trimmed V and J ends, which lost 6 bases and 0 bases, there was a span of 12 bases. The CDR3 loop spans 14 amino acids. CDR1 and CDR2 from the germline V gene are DFQATT and SNEGSKA (reference sequence). CDR3 DNA: TGCAGTGCAAGACGGGGCGTCTCCTACAATGAGCAGTTCTTC. Translated: CSARRGVSYNEQFF.

This clonotype occurred many times. The rearrangement joins TRBV7-2 to TRBJ2-1, with unresolved D. Germline lookup yields CDR1 SGHTA and CDR2 FQGNSA. V shed 5 bases and J shed 9 bases, with 8 bases lying between them. This CDR3 region has 11 residues. The CDR3 loop reads CASSLEFEQFF. CDR3 sequence (DNA): TGTGCCAGCAGCCTGGAGTTTGAGCAGTTCTTC.

This clonotype came up many times. The genes are TRBV20-1 and TRBJ2-3; unclear D gene. This CDR3 has 14 amino acids. The V end was cut by 0 bases, the J end by 4 bases, with 11 bases between. Germline CDR1 DFQATT, CDR2 SNEGSKA (reference sequence). The CDR3 DNA reads as TGCAGTGCTAGAGATCCGGGTGGGTCAGATACGCAGTATTTT. This encodes CSARDPGGSDTQYF.

This clonotype was seen many times. The chain links TRBV5-5 to TRBJ1-1, with TRBD1 identical over 10 bases. There are 15 residues in the CDR3. The germline V gene encodes CDR1 SGHKS and CDR2 YYEKEE (reference sequence). J lost 4 bases, V lost 4 bases, and 7 bases had no gene match. CDR3 nucleotide sequence: TGTGCCAGCAGCGCCGGGACAGGGGTTGGCACTGAAGCTTTCTTT. This gives the protein CASSAGTGVGTEAFF.

This clonotype was recorded at least ten times. The CDR3 loop reads CASSLLPGAGMNTEAFF. The CDR3 DNA sequence: TGTGCCAGCAGCTTACTTCCAGGGGCAGGGATGAACACTGAAGCTTTCTTT. This chain connects TRBV7-9 to TRBJ1-1; possibly TRBD1 for D (6 bases). The CDR3 consists of 17 residues. Germline CDR1 reads SEHNR; CDR2 reads FQNEAQ (reference sequence). With 2 bases removed from V and 0 bases from J, the gap between germline ends came to 16 bases.

There are many counts of this clonotype. This chain uses TRBV6-2 or TRBV6-3 with TRBJ2-7; maybe TRBD2 (6 bases). The CDR3 has 13 amino acids. The V and J ends lost 6 bases and 0 bases respectively, with 9 bases between them. CDR1 and CDR2 (germline): MNHEY, SVGEGT. This chain's CDR3 is CASRRGSSYEQYF. The CDR3, as DNA: TGTGCCAGCAGGCGGGGAAGCTCCTACGAGCAGTACTTC.

At least ten counts were recorded for this clonotype. V usage is TRBV20-1 and J usage is TRBJ2-2; 7 bases map to TRBD1. This CDR3 contains 13 residues. V dropped 5 bases and J dropped 4; count of bases not matched to a gene: 4. Per germline, CDR1 DFQATT and CDR2 SNEGSKA (reference sequence). The chain's CDR3 is CSAYRGITGELFF. CDR3 in DNA: TGCAGTGCTTACAGGGGAATCACCGGGGAGCTGTTTTTT.

This rearrangement joins TRBV10-3 to TRBJ2-7; 10 bases fit TRBD2. Germline V lookup: CDR1 ENHRY, CDR2 SYGVKD. J was trimmed by 4 bases and V by 5 bases; bases with no gene match: 8. This CDR3 is 15 amino acids long. The CDR3: CAISYLLAGKYEQYF. In DNA, the CDR3 is TGTGCCATCAGTTATCTACTAGCGGGAAAGTACGAGCAGTACTTC.

Many counts were recorded for this clonotype. The CDR3 here is CASSQAGTSDAIQYF. DNA for the CDR3: TGTGCCAGCAGCCAAGCTGGGACTAGCGACGCCATTCAGTACTTC. The V call is TRBV4-2, the J call TRBJ2-4; the match to TRBD2 covers 10 bases. With 1 base clipped from V and 9 bases from J, the junction kept 6 bases outside the gene matches. This CDR3 is 15 amino acids long. CDR1 and CDR2 from the germline V gene are LGHNA and YNFKEQ.

Many counts were recorded for this clonotype. The chain joins TRBV20-1 to TRBJ1-3, with D possibly TRBD1 on 5 matching bases. V lost 6 bases to trimming and J lost 0 bases, with 15 bases between them. This CDR3 has 15 amino acids. CDR1 DFQATT and CDR2 SNEGSKA come from the germline V gene (reference sequence). The DNA of the CDR3 is TGCAGTGCCGGTTCGGACATCAGCTCTGGAAACACCATATATTTT. This encodes CSAGSDISSGNTIYF.

This clonotype was seen at least ten times. This sequence joins TRBV9 and TRBJ1-6; TRBD1 aligns across 7 bases. Germline-derived CDR1 and CDR2 are SGDLS and YYNGEE. CDR3 length: 14 amino acids. V lost 4 bases to trimming and J lost 7 bases; unmatched junction nucleotides: 5. The DNA for the CDR3 is TGTGCCAGCAGCCCTCCAGGGGGGAATTCACCCCTCCACTTT. Translation: CASSPPGGNSPLHF. The full variable domain, with the rest looked up from reference TRBV9 and TRBJ1-6, is DSGVTQTPKHLITATGQRVTLRCSPRSGDLSVYWYQQSLDQGLQFLIQYYNGEERAKGNILERFSAQQFPDLHSELNLSSLELGDSALYFCASSPPGGNSPLHFGNGTRLTVT.

This clonotype was detected a few times. The chain is built from TRBV28 and TRBJ2-7, with 7 bases fitting TRBD2. There are 16 residues in the CDR3. Trimming cost V 1 base and J 4 bases; bases outside gene matches: 10. The germline gives CDR1 MDHEN, CDR2 SYDVKM. The CDR3 DNA reads TGTGCCAGCAGTTTATTGAGTCTAGCGGAACCTTACGAGCAGTACTTC. Residues: CASSLLSLAEPYEQYF.

This clonotype was detected ten times or more. The gene calls are TRBV20-1 and TRBJ1-2; D not certain. V lost 3 bases and J 2 bases, leaving 13 bases between the germline ends. This CDR3 region has 14 residues. Germline V lookup: CDR1 DFQATT, CDR2 SNEGSKA (reference sequence). The CDR3 nucleotides are TGCAGTGCTAGTGGGCGGACGTCGAACTATGGCTACACCTTC. Its translation: CSASGRTSNYGYTF.

This clonotype showed up many times. This chain links TRBV25-1 with TRBJ2-3, with D perhaps TRBD1 (6 bases). Germline V gives CDR1 MGHDK, CDR2 SYGVNS. The length of the CDR3 is 14 residues. The V end lost 4 bases, the J end lost 6 bases, and 14 bases lay between the germline ends. In nucleotides, the CDR3 is TGTGCCAGCAGTGGACTCCGGGACATGGATACGCAGTATTTT. Its translation: CASSGLRDMDTQYF.

This clonotype was seen many times. This chain connects TRBV4-3 to TRBJ2-1, with D tentatively TRBD2 (5 bases). In germline, CDR1 is LGHNA, CDR2 YSLEER. V was trimmed by 4 bases and J by 7 bases, leaving 20 bases between them. CDR3 size: 16 residues. The CDR3 here is CASSRSIGSIGNEQFF. DNA for the CDR3: TGCGCCAGCAGCCGCTCGATAGGGAGCATTGGGAATGAGCAGTTCTTC.

At least ten counts were recorded for this clonotype. The chain is built from TRBV9 and TRBJ2-7, with 9 bases that match TRBD1. From germline, CDR1 is SGDLS and CDR2 YYNGEE. V was pared by 3 bases and J by 3 bases, with 7 bases of the junction left unmatched. The CDR3 consists of 15 residues. The CDR3 DNA reads as TGTGCCAGCAGCGCATCCGGGACAGGGCTCTACGAGCAGTACTTC. This sequence encodes CASSASGTGLYEQYF. Together with reference TRBV9 and TRBJ2-7, the CDR3 gives the full variable domain: DSGVTQTPKHLITATGQRVTLRCSPRSGDLSVYWYQQSLDQGLQFLIQYYNGEERAKGNILERFSAQQFPDLHSELNLSSLELGDSALYFCASSASGTGLYEQYFGPGTRLTVT.